A selection of T cell receptor beta chains follows, all from one sample in a study of CD8 T cells in ankylosing spondylitis. TCRdb recomputed calls from the 5' RACE reads with MiXCR, one row per CDR3 protein. The table shows a few hundred thousand distinct CDR3 sequences, with over 9.5% occurring only once. Sequenced: blood, either unsorted or a sorted T cell fraction (not recorded which). The receptor set was obtained from a male donor with ankylosing spondylitis or in good health (not recorded which). Each CDR3 is given with its conserved first and last residue. The order of the fields is V gene, clone size, D gene, J gene, CDR3 protein, CDR3 DNA. D genes are given only for firm matches. For some rows the clone size is stated as once, few or many, or as a class when expanded; others skip it.

>TRBV20-1|many|NA|TRBJ1-6
CSARKAGVSPLHF
TGCAGTGCTAGAAAGGCAGGGGTTTCACCCCTCCACTTT
>TRBV6-5|many|NA|TRBJ2-7
CASSYSIWPGSGSEQYF
TGTGCCAGCAGTTACTCGATTTGGCCGGGATCTGGGTCCGAGCAGTACTTC
>TRBV12-3/TRBV12-4|many|NA|TRBJ1-2
CASSPGQSYGYTF
TGTGCCAGCAGTCCTGGACAGTCCTATGGCTACACCTTC
>TRBV5-1|few|NA|TRBJ1-2
CASSLEAGLYGYTF
TGCGCCAGCAGCTTGGAGGCAGGCCTCTATGGCTACACCTTC
>TRBV3-1|few|TRBD1|TRBJ2-7
CASSQGTGIYEQYF
TGTGCCAGCAGCCAGGGGACAGGGATCTACGAGCAGTACTTC
>TRBV20-1|NA|NA|TRBJ1-5
CSARLQGSNQPQHF
TGCAGTGCTAGATTGCAGGGTAGCAATCAGCCCCAGCATTTT
>TRBV12-1|NA|NA|TRBJ2-1
CASSDPRPERGLDNEQFF
TGTGCCAGCAGCGACCCCCGGCCGGAGCGGGGGCTTGACAATGAGCAGTTCTTC
>TRBV12-3/TRBV12-4|many|TRBD1|TRBJ1-2
CASSPGTGSWGYTF
TGTGCCAGCAGCCCCGGGACAGGGTCGTGGGGCTACACCTTC
>TRBV20-1|many|TRBD1|TRBJ2-7
CSVSRGLYEQYF
TGCAGTGTGAGCAGGGGGCTATACGAGCAGTACTTC
>TRBV9|many|NA|TRBJ1-1
CASSVEAGFGTEAFF
TGTGCCAGCAGCGTAGAGGCAGGGTTTGGCACTGAAGCTTTCTTT
>TRBV9|many|NA|TRBJ2-2
CASRARNSNTGELFF
TGTGCCAGCAGAGCCCGGAACTCGAACACCGGGGAGCTGTTTTTT
>TRBV10-3|many|TRBD1|TRBJ2-1
CAISHRGSVTNEQFF
TGTGCCATCAGTCACAGGGGAAGTGTAACGAATGAGCAGTTCTTC
>TRBV20-1|many|NA|TRBJ2-2
CSAETGNTGELFF
TGCAGTGCTGAGACAGGGAACACCGGGGAGCTGTTTTTT
>TRBV5-4|many|TRBD2|TRBJ2-1
CASSARTTGGVNEQFF
TGTGCCAGCAGCGCCCGGACGACGGGAGGGGTAAATGAGCAGTTCTTC
>TRBV5-1|many|TRBD1|TRBJ1-5
CASSLTGDGQPQHF
TGCGCCAGCAGCTTGACAGGGGACGGTCAGCCCCAGCATTTT
>TRBV6-1|many|TRBD1|TRBJ1-1
CASSGQASNLNTEAFF
TGTGCCAGCAGCGGACAGGCTTCAAATTTGAACACTGAAGCTTTCTTT
>TRBV5-1|NA|NA|TRBJ1-4
CASSLWSGGQGTNEKLFF
TGCGCCAGCAGCTTGTGGTCCGGGGGCCAGGGAACTAATGAAAAACTGTTTTTT
>TRBV5-1|NA|TRBD1|TRBJ2-5
CASSLGDSRETQYF
TGCGCCAGCAGCCTAGGGGACAGCAGAGAGACCCAGTACTTC
>TRBV5-1|few|TRBD2|TRBJ2-3
CASSTGTSGVSTDTQYF
TGCGCCAGCAGCACGGGAACTAGCGGGGTTAGCACAGATACGCAGTATTTT
>TRBV20-1|many|NA|TRBJ1-6
CSARPEGTSPLHF
TGCAGTGCTAGACCTGAGGGGACCTCACCCCTCCACTTT
>TRBV28|few|NA|TRBJ1-5
CASTPGRQPQHF
TGTGCCAGCACCCCCGGTCGACAGCCCCAGCATTTT
>TRBV29-1|NA|NA|TRBJ2-1
CSVVRGALYNEQFF
TGCAGCGTTGTACGGGGGGCATTGTACAATGAGCAGTTCTTC
>TRBV15|many|NA|TRBJ2-1
CATKQPQQYNEQFF
TGTGCCACCAAACAGCCCCAACAATACAATGAGCAGTTCTTC
>TRBV20-1|NA|TRBD2|TRBJ2-5
CSARDRMGGVKETQYF
TGCAGTGCTAGAGATCGGATGGGAGGGGTGAAAGAGACCCAGTACTTC
>TRBV5-4|NA|NA|TRBJ1-2
CASSPGAQGYNYGYTF
TGTGCCAGCAGCCCTGGGGCACAGGGCTATAACTATGGCTACACCTTC
>TRBV7-9|many|NA|TRBJ1-4
CASSLEATNEKLFF
TGTGCCAGCAGCTTGGAAGCAACTAATGAAAAACTGTTTTTT
>TRBV12-3/TRBV12-4|many|TRBD2|TRBJ2-1
CASRPRGTSNEQFF
TGTGCCAGCAGACCGCGAGGGACTAGCAATGAGCAGTTCTTC
>TRBV7-3|NA|TRBD1|TRBJ2-4
CASSLSGQGNIQYF
TGTGCCAGCAGCTTATCTGGACAGGGGAACATTCAGTACTTC
>TRBV5-1|many|NA|TRBJ2-3
CASTPRGGTKADTQYF
TGCGCCAGCACCCCCCGTGGGGGGACAAAGGCAGATACGCAGTATTTT
>TRBV29-1|many|TRBD1|TRBJ2-7
CSGPTGSYEQYF
TGCAGCGGCCCGACAGGGAGCTACGAGCAGTACTTC
>TRBV5-1|many|NA|TRBJ2-2
CASSPPRDTGELFF
TGCGCCAGCAGCCCCCCGCGGGACACCGGGGAGCTGTTTTTT
>TRBV15|few|NA|TRBJ2-1
CATSRDPDVHNEQFF
TGTGCCACCAGCAGAGATCCAGATGTGCACAATGAGCAGTTCTTC
>TRBV15|NA|NA|TRBJ2-5
CATSTAVGQETQYF
TGTGCCACCAGCACAGCGGTGGGACAAGAGACCCAGTACTTC
>TRBV2|few|TRBD1|TRBJ1-2
CASSEVQDRGYGYTF
TGTGCCAGCAGTGAAGTCCAGGACAGGGGATATGGCTACACCTTC
>TRBV3-1|NA|NA|TRBJ2-3
CASSQESQVPRSREYF
TGTGCCAGCAGCCAAGAATCACAAGTCCCCCGTTCCCGGGAGTATTTT
>TRBV7-2|NA|TRBD2|TRBJ2-7
CASSLAGGPTYEQYF
TGTGCCAGCAGCCTAGCGGGGGGCCCTACCTACGAGCAGTACTTC
>TRBV7-2|few|TRBD1|TRBJ2-3
CASSLQGAGSSTDTQYF
TGTGCCAGCAGCTTACAGGGGGCGGGGAGCTCCACAGATACGCAGTATTTT
>TRBV7-3|few|TRBD1|TRBJ1-1
CASSGTGPGGTEAFF
TGTGCCAGCAGCGGGACAGGGCCAGGCGGCACTGAAGCTTTCTTT
>TRBV7-9|many|NA|TRBJ2-1
CASTAEYEQFF
TGTGCCAGCACCGCCGAATATGAGCAGTTCTTC
>TRBV9|NA|NA|TRBJ2-1
CASSVGFRNEQFF
TGTGCCAGCAGCGTAGGGTTTAGGAATGAGCAGTTCTTC